This T cell receptor (beta chain) comes out of a study of preoperative IRX-2 immunotherapy in early breast cancer. Treatment indicated: preoperative locoregional IRX-2 cytokine immunotherapy. Patients received preoperative, locoregional IRX-2 cytokine immunotherapy in a phase Ib study. Assay: immunoSEQ multiplex PCR; the TCRdb copy retains only in-frame clones and omits some. This sample yields 32,000 or so clones, of which around four fifths are seen a single time; 2% to 3% belongs to the top ten. The length of the CDR3 is 14 residues. V lost 7 bases and J lost 9; bases outside the gene matches: 9. Germline lookup yields CDR1 LNHDA and CDR2 SQIVND (reference sequence).

The TCR sequence derives from a human donor with breast cancer. The sample was lymph node tissue, taken from a patient treated with IRX-2 immunotherapy. This chain links TRBV19 with TRBJ1-6; 7 nucleotides align to TRBD1. The CDR3 is CASKFTGASSPLHF. Here the CDR3 DNA reads TGTGCCAGTAAATTCACAGGGGCGAGTTCACCCCTCCACTTT.